Listed below are T cell receptor beta chains from one sample, sequenced in a study of blood T cell repertoires in COVID-19. Profiled with immunoSEQ multiplex PCR; TCRdb holds only in-frame clones, not every one. The data hold roughly 140,000 clones, with roughly 88% observed a single time. Source material: peripheral blood. The origin of the receptors is a human donor in a cohort sampled during active COVID-19. Each CDR3 is given with its conserved first and last residue. D genes are given only for firm matches. Clone size, where shown, is once, few, many, or a class for clones that have expanded.

clone size	V gene	J gene	D gene	CDR3 DNA	CDR3 protein
-	TRBV4-1	TRBJ2-7	-	TGCGCCAGCAGCCTAGAGGACTCGCCCCTTTACGAGCAGTACTTC	CASSLEDSPLYEQYF
-	TRBV3-1/TRBV3-2	TRBJ1-5	-	TGTGCCAGCAGCAGACAGTATAGCAATCAGCCCCAGCATTTT	CASSRQYSNQPQHF
-	TRBV6-5	TRBJ1-5	-	TGTGCCAGCAGCCGCACAGGGAATAATCAGCCCCAGCATTTT	CASSRTGNNQPQHF
-	TRBV4-3	TRBJ2-1	TRBD2	TGCGCCAGCAGCCAAGCTTATCGGGGGGGCAATGAGCAGTTCTTC	CASSQAYRGGNEQFF
-	TRBV6-1	TRBJ2-2	-	TGTGCCAGCAGTGAAGTTGCAGGGAACACCGGGGAGCTGTTTTTT	CASSEVAGNTGELFF
-	TRBV28	TRBJ1-5	-	TGTGCCAGCAGTACAGGCCATTACCAGCCCCAGCATTTT	CASSTGHYQPQHF
-	TRBV3-1/TRBV3-2	TRBJ2-7	-	TGTGCCAGCAGCGCCCGGGATCAGAGCGAGCAGTACTTC	CASSARDQSEQYF
-	TRBV24-1	TRBJ1-5	-	TGTGCCACCAGTGACCGAAGGGGCAGCAATCAGCCCCAGCATTTT	CATSDRRGSNQPQHF
-	TRBV19	TRBJ2-1	TRBD2	TGTGCCAGTAGTATAGGGGTGGGACTAGCTGGTGAGCAGTTCTTC	CASSIGVGLAGEQFF
-	TRBV6-6	TRBJ2-2	-	TGTGCCAGCAGCCGACTAACCGGGGAGCTGTTTTTT	CASSRLTGELFF
few	TRBV6-6	TRBJ2-1	-	TGTGCCAGCAGTTACTCACGACAGGCTCATGAGCAGTTCTTC	CASSYSRQAHEQFF
-	TRBV9	TRBJ2-1	TRBD2	TGTGCCAGCAGCGCTATCCCTTCACTAGCGCGGAATGAGCAGTTCTTC	CASSAIPSLARNEQFF
-	TRBV5-1	TRBJ1-4	TRBD1	TGCGCCAGCAGCTTGTGGGACAGATCCGCTAATGAAAAACTGTTTTTT	CASSLWDRSANEKLFF
-	TRBV19	TRBJ2-3	-	TGTGCCAGTAGTATAGGAGCACTTTCAGATACGCAGTATTTT	CASSIGALSDTQYF
-	TRBV7-9	TRBJ1-5	-	TGTGCCAGCAGCTTAGTAGGGGGGAGGGGAGGCAGCAATCAGCCCCAGCATTTT	CASSLVGGRGGSNQPQHF
-	TRBV7-2	TRBJ1-5	-	TGTGCCAGCAGCTCATATTGGGGAGGGACACTACGGAATCAGCCCCAGCATTTT	CASSSYWGGTLRNQPQHF
-	TRBV3-1/TRBV3-2	TRBJ1-2	TRBD1	TGTGCCAGCAGCCCCGGACAGGGCTACTATGGCTACACCTTC	CASSPGQGYYGYTF
-	TRBV29-1	TRBJ2-1	TRBD1	TGCAGCGTTGACCAGGGGGCAGCTGAGCAGTTCTTC	CSVDQGAAEQFF
-	TRBV21-1	TRBJ2-3	-	TGTGCCATAACGAGCGGGATCACAGATACGCAGTATTTT	CAITSGITDTQYF
-	TRBV7-2	TRBJ1-5	-	TGTGCCAGCAGTTTCCATGGCAATCAGCCCCAGCATTTT	CASSFHGNQPQHF
-	TRBV2	TRBJ2-7	-	TGTGCCAGCAGATTTGACGGAGCTTCCTACGAGCAGTACTTC	CASRFDGASYEQYF
-	TRBV9	TRBJ2-1	TRBD2	TGTGCCAGCAGCGTAGGACTAGCGGGTGAGCAGTTCTTC	CASSVGLAGEQFF